This T cell receptor (beta chain) was recorded in a study of T cell changes during pregnancy in multiple sclerosis (dated by TCRdb to the late 2010s). About the study as a whole: The study looked at changes in the T cell repertoire across pregnancy in women with multiple sclerosis.

CDR1 and CDR2 are read off the germline V gene as LGHNT and FRNRAP. Counted from cysteine to phenylalanine, this CDR3 has 15 amino acids. Left in the record is the CDR3 DNA by itself, 45 bases read in frame from the first base. V gives up 7 bases and J gives up 6 bases, and the segment between their germline ends measures 18 bases. This clone occurred once. Its binding antigen is unknown. No qualities accompany the bases; no much larger clone lies one base away. Library generation was performed with the immunoSEQ multiplex PCR assay. TCRdb provides this immuneACCESS table in a form limited to in-frame rearrangements. Some clones are lacking; in checked studies, under half of them reflect an unresolved V gene, and why the rest are absent is not known. For this sample the table gives about 93,000 clones, of which 85% to 95% were detected only once. The ten largest clones add up to just over 2% of the sample.

Recombination connected TRBV12-5 to TRBJ2-2; TRBD2 is possibly the D segment (6 matching bases). The TCR sequence derives from a female donor with multiple sclerosis, enrolled in a pregnancy study. Material: peripheral blood, obtained after pregnancy. The CDR3 sequence is CASEEGSFGPGELFF. The nucleotide sequence reads as follows: TGTGCTAGTGAGGAGGGAAGTTTCGGGCCCGGGGAGCTGTTTTTT. The full variable domain, with segments outside the CDR3 supplied by the reference TRBV12-5 and TRBJ2-2 proteins, appears as DARVTQTPRHKVTEMGQEVTMRCQPILGHNTVFWYRQTMMQGLELLAYFRNRAPLDDSGMPKDRFSAEMPDATLATLKIQPSEPRDSAVYFCASEEGSFGPGELFFGEGSRLTVL.